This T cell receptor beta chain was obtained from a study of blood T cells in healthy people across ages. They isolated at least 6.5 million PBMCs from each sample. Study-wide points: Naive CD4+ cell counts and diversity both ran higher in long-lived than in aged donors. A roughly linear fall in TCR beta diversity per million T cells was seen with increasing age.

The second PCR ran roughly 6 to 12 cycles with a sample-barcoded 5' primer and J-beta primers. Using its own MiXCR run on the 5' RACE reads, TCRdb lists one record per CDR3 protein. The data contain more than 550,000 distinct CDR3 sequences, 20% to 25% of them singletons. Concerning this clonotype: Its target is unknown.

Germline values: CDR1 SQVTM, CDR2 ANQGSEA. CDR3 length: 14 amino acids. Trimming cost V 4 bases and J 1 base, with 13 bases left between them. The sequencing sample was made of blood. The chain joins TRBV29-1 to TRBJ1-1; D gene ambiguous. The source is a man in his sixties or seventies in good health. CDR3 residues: CSVVGRRGNTEAFF. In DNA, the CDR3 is TGCAGCGTTGTCGGCAGGCGGGGGAACACTGAAGCTTTCTTT.